This passage covers 2 T cell receptor beta chains from one sample sequenced in a study of radiation and T cells in renal cell carcinoma. The time point is: baseline pretreatment blood. Treatment: 15 Gy SBRT to primary tumor, nephrectomy 4 weeks later. The repertoire was sequenced with immunoSEQ multiplex PCR; TCRdb's copy has only in-frame clones and lacks some. Altogether some 100,000 clones are present, 65% to 85% being singletons, with the ten largest covering around 6.3%. The source material was blood, sampled from a patient whose treatment included radiotherapy and nephrectomy. The receptor source for this set is a man aged 60 to 69 with renal cell carcinoma.

J is TRBJ1-2 and V is TRBV6-5, with D possibly matching TRBD1 (5 bases). CDR3 length: 14 residues. Trimming left V 6 bases short and J 8 bases short, with 19 bases between. Germline V lookup: CDR1 MNHEY, CDR2 SVGAGI. CDR3 in amino acids: CASSLSTGLRGYTF. CDR3 coding DNA: TGTGCCAGCAGCCTTTCGACGGGGCTGAGAGGCTACACCTTC.

The CDR3 protein is CASSVGTGGVTGELFF. CDR3 DNA: TGTGCCAGCAGCGTAGGAACAGGGGGAGTCACCGGGGAGCTGTTTTTT. V usage is TRBV9 and J usage is TRBJ2-2; 8 bases align to TRBD1. In germline, CDR1 is SGDLS, CDR2 YYNGEE. V dropped 0 bases and J dropped 4; count of bases not matched to a gene: 5. This CDR3 has 16 amino acids.